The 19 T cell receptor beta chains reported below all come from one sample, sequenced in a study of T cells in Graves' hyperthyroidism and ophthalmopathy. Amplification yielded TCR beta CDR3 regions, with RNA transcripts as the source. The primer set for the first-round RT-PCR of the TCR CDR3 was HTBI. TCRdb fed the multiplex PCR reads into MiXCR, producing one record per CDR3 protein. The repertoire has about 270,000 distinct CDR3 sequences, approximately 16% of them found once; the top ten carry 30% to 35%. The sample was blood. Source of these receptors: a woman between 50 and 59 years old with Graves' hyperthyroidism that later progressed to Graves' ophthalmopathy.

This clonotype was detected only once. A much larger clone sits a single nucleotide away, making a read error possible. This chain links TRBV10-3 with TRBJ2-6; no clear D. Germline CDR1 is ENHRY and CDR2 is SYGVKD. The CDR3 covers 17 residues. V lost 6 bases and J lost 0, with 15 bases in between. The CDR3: CAIRDPHYSSGANVLTF. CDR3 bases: TGTGCCATCAGGGACCCACACTACAGCTCTGGGGCCAACGTCCTGACTTTC.

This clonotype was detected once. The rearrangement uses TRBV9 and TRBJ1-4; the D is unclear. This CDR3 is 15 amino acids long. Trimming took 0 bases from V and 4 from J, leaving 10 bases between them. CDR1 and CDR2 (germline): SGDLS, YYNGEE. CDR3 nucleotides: TGTGCCAGCAGCGTAGGTTTGGGTCATAATGAAAAACTGTTTTTT. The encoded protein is CASSVGLGHNEKLFF.

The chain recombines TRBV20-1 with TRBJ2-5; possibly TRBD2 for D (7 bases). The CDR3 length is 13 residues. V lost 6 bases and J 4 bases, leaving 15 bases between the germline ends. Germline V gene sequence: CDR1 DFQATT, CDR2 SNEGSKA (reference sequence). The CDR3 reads CSAEGVAGETQYF. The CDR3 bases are TGCAGTGCGGAGGGGGTAGCGGGAGAGACCCAGTACTTC.

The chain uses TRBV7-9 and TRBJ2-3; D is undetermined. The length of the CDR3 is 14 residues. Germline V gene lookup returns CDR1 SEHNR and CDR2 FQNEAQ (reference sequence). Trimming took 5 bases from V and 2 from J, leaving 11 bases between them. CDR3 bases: TGTGCCAGCAGCCAATTTTTCACCACAGATACGCAGTATTTT. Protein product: CASSQFFTTDTQYF.

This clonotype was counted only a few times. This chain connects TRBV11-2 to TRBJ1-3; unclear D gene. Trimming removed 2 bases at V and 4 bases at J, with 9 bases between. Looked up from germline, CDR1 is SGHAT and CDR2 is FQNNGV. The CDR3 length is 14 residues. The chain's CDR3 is CASSLTVTGNTIYF. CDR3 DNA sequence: TGTGCCAGCAGCTTAACTGTTACGGGAAACACCATATATTTT.

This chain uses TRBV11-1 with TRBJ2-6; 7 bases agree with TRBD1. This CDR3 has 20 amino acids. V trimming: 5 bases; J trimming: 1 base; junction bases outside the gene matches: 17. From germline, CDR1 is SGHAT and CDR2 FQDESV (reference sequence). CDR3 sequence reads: CASSPRMTGLGSSGANVLTF. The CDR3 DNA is TGTGCCAGCAGCCCGCGAATGACAGGGCTGGGCTCGTCTGGGGCCAACGTCCTGACTTTC.

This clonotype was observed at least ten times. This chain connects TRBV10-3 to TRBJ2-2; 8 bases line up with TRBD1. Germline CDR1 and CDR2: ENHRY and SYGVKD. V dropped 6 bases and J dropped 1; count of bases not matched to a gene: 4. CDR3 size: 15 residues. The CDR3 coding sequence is TGTGCCATCAGAGCCGGGACAGGGAACACCGGGGAGCTGTTTTTT. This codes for CAIRAGTGNTGELFF.

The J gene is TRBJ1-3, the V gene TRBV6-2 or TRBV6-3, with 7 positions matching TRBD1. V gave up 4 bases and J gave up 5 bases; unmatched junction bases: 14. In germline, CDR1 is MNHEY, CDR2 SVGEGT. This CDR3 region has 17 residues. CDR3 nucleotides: TGTGCCAGCAGTTCCAAACTTGGGACAGAGAACAGAAACACCATATATTTT. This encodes CASSSKLGTENRNTIYF.

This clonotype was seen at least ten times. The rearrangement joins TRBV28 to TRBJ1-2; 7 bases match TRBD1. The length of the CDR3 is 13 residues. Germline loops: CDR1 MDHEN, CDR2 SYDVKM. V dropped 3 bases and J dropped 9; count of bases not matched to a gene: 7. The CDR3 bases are TGTGCCAGCAGTTTTCGACAGGGCGATCGCTACACCTTC. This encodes CASSFRQGDRYTF.

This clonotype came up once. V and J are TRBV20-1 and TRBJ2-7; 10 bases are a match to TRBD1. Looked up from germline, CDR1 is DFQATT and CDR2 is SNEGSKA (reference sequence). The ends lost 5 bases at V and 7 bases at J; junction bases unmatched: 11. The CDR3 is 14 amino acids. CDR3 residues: CSAGTGTGVWEQYF. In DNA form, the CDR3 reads TGCAGTGCTGGAACCGGGACAGGGGTTTGGGAGCAGTACTTC.

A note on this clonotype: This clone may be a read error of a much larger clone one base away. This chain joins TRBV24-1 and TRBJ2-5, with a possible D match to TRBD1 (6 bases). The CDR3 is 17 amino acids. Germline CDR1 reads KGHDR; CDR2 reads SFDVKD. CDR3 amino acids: CAASDAEQGTRSGTQYF. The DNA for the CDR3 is TGTGCCGCCAGTGATGCGGAACAGGGAACCCGCTCGGGGACCCAGTACTTC.

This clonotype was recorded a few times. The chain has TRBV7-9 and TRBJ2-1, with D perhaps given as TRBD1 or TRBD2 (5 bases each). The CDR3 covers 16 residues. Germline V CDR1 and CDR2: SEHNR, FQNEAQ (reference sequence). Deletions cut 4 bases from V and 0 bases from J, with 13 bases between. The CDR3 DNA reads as TGTGCCAGCAGCTGGGAGTACAGGAGCTCCTACAATGAGCAGTTCTTC. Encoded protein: CASSWEYRSSYNEQFF.

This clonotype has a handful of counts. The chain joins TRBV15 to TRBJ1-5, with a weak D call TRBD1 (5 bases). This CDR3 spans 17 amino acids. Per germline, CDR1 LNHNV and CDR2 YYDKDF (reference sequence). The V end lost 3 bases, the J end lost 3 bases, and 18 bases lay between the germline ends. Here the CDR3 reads CATSRGQFGLINQPQHF. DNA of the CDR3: TGTGCCACCAGCAGGGGGCAATTCGGCCTGATCAATCAGCCCCAGCATTTT.

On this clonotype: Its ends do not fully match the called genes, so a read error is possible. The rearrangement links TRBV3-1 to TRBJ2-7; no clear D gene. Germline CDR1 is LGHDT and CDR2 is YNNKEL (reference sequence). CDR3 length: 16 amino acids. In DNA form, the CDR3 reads TGTGTCAGCAGCCAAGATGACCGAGCAGGTGCCTACGAGCAGTACTTC. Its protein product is CVSSQDDRAGAYEQYF.

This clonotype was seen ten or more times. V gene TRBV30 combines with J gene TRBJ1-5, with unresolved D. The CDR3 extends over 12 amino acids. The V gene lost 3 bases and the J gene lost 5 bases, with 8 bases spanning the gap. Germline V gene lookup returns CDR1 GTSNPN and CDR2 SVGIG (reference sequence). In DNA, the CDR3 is TGTGCCTGGAGCTCCGTCTATCAGCCCCAGCATTTT. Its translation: CAWSSVYQPQHF.

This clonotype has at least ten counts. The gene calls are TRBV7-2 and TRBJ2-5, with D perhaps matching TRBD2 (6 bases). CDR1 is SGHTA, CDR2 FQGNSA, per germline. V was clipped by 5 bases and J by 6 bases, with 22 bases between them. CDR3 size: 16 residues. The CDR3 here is CASSRSSRRGGKTQYF. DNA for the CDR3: TGTGCCAGCAGCCGAAGCAGCAGGAGGGGCGGTAAGACCCAGTACTTC.

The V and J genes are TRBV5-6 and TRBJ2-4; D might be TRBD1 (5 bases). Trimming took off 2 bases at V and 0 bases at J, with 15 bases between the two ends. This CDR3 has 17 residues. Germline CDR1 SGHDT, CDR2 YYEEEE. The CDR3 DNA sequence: TGTGCCAGCAGCTTACGCCAGACAGTGAGAGCCAAAAACATTCAGTACTTC. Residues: CASSLRQTVRAKNIQYF.

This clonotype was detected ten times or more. In DNA, the CDR3 is TGTGCCAGCAGTACAGCGGGAGGGCCAACAGATACGCAGTATTTT. Amino acid sequence: CASSTAGGPTDTQYF. The chain links TRBV6-1 to TRBJ2-3, with 10 bases that match TRBD2. Germline CDR1 is MNHNS and CDR2 is SASEGT. This CDR3 is 15 amino acids long. V shed 5 bases and J 3 bases; nucleotides not matched to a gene: 5.

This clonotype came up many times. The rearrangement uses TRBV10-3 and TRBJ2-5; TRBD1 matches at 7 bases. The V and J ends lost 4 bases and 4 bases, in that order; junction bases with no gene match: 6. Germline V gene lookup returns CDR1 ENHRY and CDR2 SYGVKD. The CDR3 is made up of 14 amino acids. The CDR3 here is CAISGSGQVETQYF. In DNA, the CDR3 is TGTGCCATCAGTGGCTCTGGACAGGTAGAGACCCAGTACTTC.